This TCR beta chain appears in the sequencing data of a study of T cell changes during pregnancy in multiple sclerosis. Sequenced by immunoSEQ multiplex PCR; TCRdb stores in-frame clones only, minus some. In the table there are tens of thousands of clones, 85% to 95% of which are singletons. Germline loops: CDR1 WSHSY, CDR2 SAAADI. This CDR3 contains 13 residues. V gave up 9 bases and J gave up 9 bases; unmatched junction bases: 7. The sample consisted of peripheral blood, taken in the third trimester of pregnancy. The sequence came from a female donor in good health, enrolled as a control in a pregnancy study. The gene calls are TRBV10-2 and TRBJ2-1, with 11 bases aligning to TRBD2. The CDR3 spells CASNSGGALEQFF. The CDR3 coding sequence is TGCGCCAGTAATAGCGGGGGGGCCCTTGAGCAGTTCTTC.